Below, 20 T cell receptor beta chains from the same sample are listed, as sequenced in a study of T cell responses to AZD1222 COVID-19 vaccine. The data were produced by immunoSEQ multiplex PCR, yet TCRdb's version contains in-frame clones alone and is incomplete. Of roughly 100,000 clones listed, 89% were seen once; the top ten hold approximately 40%. The starting material was peripheral blood, obtained 28 days after the second AZD1222 dose. The receptors shown here come from an adult who received the AZD1222 COVID-19 vaccine.

The J gene is TRBJ2-1, the V gene TRBV2; D may correspond to TRBD1 or TRBD2 (9 bases each). Germline loops: CDR1 SNHLY, CDR2 FYNNEI. The CDR3 length is 18 residues. Deletions cut 10 bases from V and 6 bases from J, with 31 bases between. The CDR3 loop is CATNQGQGGLAGINEQFF. The CDR3 DNA sequence: TGTGCCACCAATCAGGGACAGGGTGGGCTAGCGGGAATCAATGAGCAGTTCTTC.

This clone was seen a single time. CDR3 DNA sequence: TGTGCCAGTAGTAGGATATCCAGCGGCTCTGGAAACACCATATATTTT. This encodes CASSRISSGSGNTIYF. The chain is built from TRBV19 and TRBJ1-3, with no clear D. V was shortened by 4 bases and J by 0 bases, with 13 bases between the two germline ends. Germline CDR1 reads LNHDA; CDR2 reads SQIVND (reference sequence). This CDR3 has 16 residues.

The chain uses TRBV7-6 and TRBJ2-1; D ambiguous. The V gene lost 1 base and the J gene lost 8 bases, with 6 bases spanning the gap. The germline V gene has CDR1 SGHVS and CDR2 FNYEAQ. The length of the CDR3 is 12 residues. The CDR3 DNA reads TGTGCCAGCAGCTTAGTGACCTATGAGCAGTTCTTC. Translation gives CASSLVTYEQFF.

The chain carries TRBV27 and TRBJ1-2; D remains ambiguous. This CDR3 is built from 16 residues. Deletions cut 3 bases from V and 6 bases from J, with 20 bases between. Per germline, CDR1 MNHEY and CDR2 SMNVEV (reference sequence). The CDR3: CASSFRSHGEGNGYTF. CDR3 bases: TGTGCCAGCAGTTTTCGGAGTCACGGGGAGGGAAATGGCTACACCTTC.

V is TRBV7-2 and J is TRBJ2-1; 8 bases are shared with TRBD2. Losses at the gene ends were 7 bases for V and 6 bases for J; bases not matched to a gene: 14. There are 16 residues in the CDR3. Germline V gives CDR1 SGHTA, CDR2 FQGNSA. For the CDR3, the DNA is TGTGCCAGCACTCAGGTCCCGGGAGGGCGCTCCAATGAGCAGTTCTTC. The encoded protein is CASTQVPGGRSNEQFF.

This clone appeared a single time. V usage is TRBV28 and J usage is TRBJ1-6; D is possibly TRBD1 (6 bases). V was trimmed by 6 bases and J by 3 bases, leaving 15 bases between them. The CDR3 has 16 residues. Germline-derived CDR1 and CDR2 are MDHEN and SYDVKM. The CDR3 spells CASSRDNFNYNSPLHF. The DNA of the CDR3 is TGTGCCAGCAGCCGGGACAACTTCAACTATAATTCACCCCTCCACTTT.

This chain connects TRBV4-2 to TRBJ2-3; 7 nucleotides line up with TRBD2. CDR3 length: 14 residues. J was trimmed by 5 bases and V by 1 base; bases with no gene match: 3. The germline CDR1 and CDR2 sequences are LGHNA and YNFKEQ. The CDR3 DNA follows: TGTGCCAGCAGCCAAGGCGGGAGACGAGATACGCAGTATTTT. Translation gives CASSQGGRRDTQYF.

The J gene is TRBJ2-5, the V gene TRBV5-1; 8 bases map to TRBD1. The CDR3 spans 16 residues. The germline gives CDR1 SGHRS, CDR2 YFSETQ. V trimming: 4 bases; J trimming: 0 bases; junction bases outside the gene matches: 8. CDR3 in DNA: TGCGCCAGCAGCGCCGGACAGGGCATGTACCAAGAGACCCAGTACTTC. Translated, it gives CASSAGQGMYQETQYF.

The CDR3 region has the DNA TGTGCCAGCAGCTTAGGGGGCCACCGTAGGGGGACCAAAAACATTCAGTACTTC. It encodes CASSLGGHRRGTKNIQYF. J is TRBJ2-4 and V is TRBV11-2; a weak D match, TRBD1 (6 bases). This CDR3 spans 18 amino acids. Trimming pared 1 base from V and 2 bases from J, leaving 18 bases between. Germline CDR1 reads SGHAT; CDR2 reads FQNNGV.

The V call is TRBV4-1, the J call TRBJ2-2; TRBD2 might be the D (6 bases). The ends were cut back, 0 bases at V and 4 bases at J, with 18 bases in the middle. Germline V gene lookup returns CDR1 MGHRA and CDR2 YSYEKL. This CDR3 contains 18 residues. CDR3 amino acids: CASSQEVRLMRGTGELFF. CDR3 nucleotide sequence: TGCGCCAGCAGCCAAGAGGTGCGCCTCATGCGGGGCACCGGGGAGCTGTTTTTT.

V gene TRBV11-3 combines with J gene TRBJ1-1; TRBD1 aligns across 7 bases. CDR1 is SGHNT and CDR2 is YENEEA in the germline V gene. Trimming cost V 1 base and J 2 bases; bases outside gene matches: 4. The CDR3 consists of 15 residues. CDR3 bases: TGTGCCAGCAGCTTAGCAGGGACAGCTAACACTGAAGCTTTCTTT. Translation gives CASSLAGTANTEAFF.

In its sample, this clone was seen once. The chain employs TRBV7-2 and TRBJ2-3, with D possibly TRBD2 on 7 matching bases. Germline lookup yields CDR1 SGHTA and CDR2 FQGNSA. V was pared by 7 bases and J by 0 bases, with 14 bases between. The CDR3 runs 15 residues. Here the CDR3 reads CASNEGGLSTDTQYF. In DNA form, the CDR3 reads TGTGCCAGCAATGAGGGGGGGCTGAGCACAGATACGCAGTATTTT. Combining the CDR3 with reference TRBV7-2 and TRBJ2-3 gives the whole variable domain GAGVSQSPSNKVTEKGKDVELRCDPISGHTALYWYRQSLGQGLEFLIYFQGNSAPDKSGLPSDRFSAERTGGSVSTLTIQRTQQEDSAVYLCASNEGGLSTDTQYFGPGTRLTVL.

As DNA, the CDR3 is TGTGCCAGCAGTCCTCCCGGGGGGCCGAAGGAGACCCAGTACTTC. This sequence encodes CASSPPGGPKETQYF. V and J are TRBV6-5 and TRBJ2-5, with D possibly TRBD2 on 7 matching bases. This CDR3 has 15 amino acids. V dropped 5 bases and J dropped 5 bases, with 18 bases sitting between them. Germline values: CDR1 MNHEY, CDR2 SVGAGI.

The V call is TRBV5-1, the J call TRBJ2-2, with TRBD1 identical over 8 bases. Trimming cost V 4 bases and J 8 bases; bases outside gene matches: 7. The CDR3 consists of 14 residues. Germline values: CDR1 SGHRS, CDR2 YFSETQ. The CDR3 reads CASSTDRALGELFF. The CDR3 DNA follows: TGCGCCAGCAGCACGGACAGGGCCTTAGGGGAGCTGTTTTTT.

The chain is built from TRBV28 and TRBJ2-2, with 12 bases identical to TRBD1. J gave up 6 bases and V 6 bases, and 11 bases lay outside the gene matches. The germline CDR1 and CDR2 sequences are MDHEN and SYDVKM. This CDR3 comprises 17 residues. The CDR3 loop is CASRYPGQGALAGELFF. CDR3 DNA sequence: TGTGCCAGCAGGTACCCGGGACAGGGGGCTTTGGCCGGGGAGCTGTTTTTT.

This clone appeared a few times. This chain links TRBV19 with TRBJ2-2; maybe TRBD1 (5 bases). The CDR3 runs to 16 residues. CDR1 is LNHDA and CDR2 is SQIVND in the germline V gene (reference sequence). Deletions cut 3 bases from V and 6 bases from J, with 17 bases between. CDR3 sequence: CASSIWLTQQAGELFF. CDR3 DNA: TGTGCCAGTAGTATTTGGCTAACCCAACAGGCCGGGGAGCTGTTTTTT.

The chain couples TRBV10-3 to TRBJ1-4, with D possibly being TRBD1 (5 bases). The ends were cut back, 8 bases at V and 5 bases at J, with 9 bases in the middle. Germline CDR1 and CDR2: ENHRY and SYGVKD. This CDR3 region has 12 residues. The CDR3 loop is CAIGTGNEKLFF. The DNA for the CDR3 is TGTGCCATCGGGACGGGGAATGAAAAACTGTTTTTT.

This clone was found a few times. The chain has TRBV5-1 and TRBJ1-2; D unresolved. The V end lost 4 bases, the J end lost 2 bases, and 24 bases lay between the germline ends. This CDR3 has 18 residues. Germline assignment: CDR1 SGHRS and CDR2 YFSETQ. The chain's CDR3 is CASSARPSEDPRNYGYTF. DNA of the CDR3: TGCGCCAGCAGCGCCAGGCCGTCAGAGGACCCAAGGAACTATGGCTACACCTTC.

The rearrangement uses TRBV28 and TRBJ2-5; 10 bases align to TRBD2. Germline-derived CDR1 and CDR2 are MDHEN and SYDVKM. The CDR3 spans 15 residues. J lost 2 bases, V lost 4 bases, and 4 bases had no gene match. This CDR3 is CASSSTSGIQETQYF. The CDR3 bases are TGTGCCAGCAGTTCTACTAGCGGGATACAAGAGACCCAGTACTTC.

V gene TRBV18 combines with J gene TRBJ2-1; D unclear. The length of the CDR3 is 14 residues. The V gene lost 3 bases and the J gene lost 3 bases, with 9 bases spanning the gap. Per the germline V gene, CDR1 is KGHSH and CDR2 is LQKENI. In DNA form, the CDR3 reads TGTGCCAGCTCACCTGGTGAGGTCTACAATGAGCAGTTCTTC. It is translated as CASSPGEVYNEQFF. Combining the CDR3 with reference TRBV18 and TRBJ2-1 gives the whole variable domain NAGVMQNPRHLVRRRGQEARLRCSPMKGHSHVYWYRQLPEEGLKFMVYLQKENIIDESGMPKERFSAEFPKEGPSILRIQQVVRGDSAAYFCASSPGEVYNEQFFGPGTRLTVL.